A selection of T cell receptor beta chains follows, all from one sample in a study of blood T cell repertoires in COVID-19. Here immunoSEQ multiplex PCR was the method, and the copy in TCRdb shows in-frame clones only, minus some. There are some 370,000 clones in the sample; nearly 90% occur only once, and 6.5% to 7% lies in the top ten. The specimen sequenced was peripheral blood. The receptors stem from a man younger than 35 with active or convalescent COVID-19. CDR3s include the opening cysteine and the closing phenylalanine or tryptophan. D genes are given only for firm matches. Only part of the rows carry a size: once, few, many, or a class if the clone is expanded.

CDR3aa: CASSPRGADGYTF; CDR3nt: TGTGCCAGCAGTCCTCGGGGGGCTGATGGCTACACCTTC; abundance: -; d_gene: -; v_gene: TRBV28; j_gene: TRBJ1-2
CDR3aa: CASSFSGSGANVLTF; CDR3nt: TGTGCCAGCAGTTTCTCGGGGAGTGGGGCCAACGTCCTGACTTTC; abundance: -; d_gene: -; v_gene: TRBV27; j_gene: TRBJ2-6
CDR3aa: CASFFGYTIYF; CDR3nt: TGTGCCAGCTTCTTCGGGTACACCATATATTTT; abundance: -; d_gene: -; v_gene: TRBV7-4; j_gene: TRBJ1-3
CDR3aa: CASRDRDNSPLHF; CDR3nt: TGTGCCAGCAGGGACAGGGACAATTCACCCCTCCACTTT; abundance: few; d_gene: TRBD1; v_gene: TRBV6-5; j_gene: TRBJ1-6
CDR3aa: CASSGQVEKLFF; CDR3nt: TGTGCCAGCAGCGGACAGGTAGAAAAACTGTTTTTT; abundance: -; d_gene: TRBD1; v_gene: TRBV7-9; j_gene: TRBJ1-4
CDR3aa: CASGNRDTEAFF; CDR3nt: TGTGCCAGCGGAAATCGGGATACTGAAGCTTTCTTT; abundance: -; d_gene: -; v_gene: TRBV25-1; j_gene: TRBJ1-1
CDR3aa: CASSRSGQGFLGYTF; CDR3nt: TGTGCCAGCAGCCGGTCGGGACAGGGGTTTTTGGGCTACACCTTC; abundance: once; d_gene: TRBD1; v_gene: TRBV3-1/TRBV3-2; j_gene: TRBJ1-2
CDR3aa: CASSLGKQGYEQYF; CDR3nt: TGTGCCAGCAGCTTAGGAAAACAGGGGTACGAGCAGTACTTC; abundance: once; d_gene: TRBD1; v_gene: TRBV7-6; j_gene: TRBJ2-7
CDR3aa: CASSFGTGGVRGNTIYF; CDR3nt: TGTGCCAGTAGTTTCGGGACAGGGGGCGTAAGGGGAAACACCATATATTTT; abundance: -; d_gene: TRBD1; v_gene: TRBV19; j_gene: TRBJ1-3
CDR3aa: CASSTGTDITDTQYF; CDR3nt: TGTGCCAGCAGCACCGGGACAGACATCACAGATACGCAGTATTTT; abundance: -; d_gene: TRBD1; v_gene: TRBV6-6; j_gene: TRBJ2-3
CDR3aa: CASSPRTSGSDTGTQYF; CDR3nt: TGTGCCAGCTCACCACGGACTAGCGGGAGTGATACAGGTACGCAGTATTTT; abundance: -; d_gene: TRBD2; v_gene: TRBV18; j_gene: TRBJ2-3
CDR3aa: CASSLGLAGGMDEQFF; CDR3nt: TGTGCCAGCAGCCTGGGACTAGCGGGAGGGATGGATGAGCAGTTCTTC; abundance: once; d_gene: TRBD2; v_gene: TRBV11-3; j_gene: TRBJ2-1
CDR3aa: CASSSQPGTAYEQYF; CDR3nt: TGTGCCAGCAGCTCCCAGCCCGGGACAGCCTACGAGCAGTACTTC; abundance: -; d_gene: TRBD1; v_gene: TRBV7-6; j_gene: TRBJ2-7
CDR3aa: CASSRLSSGKGTEQFF; CDR3nt: TGTGCCAGCAGCCGCCTATCTAGCGGAAAGGGAACTGAGCAGTTCTTC; abundance: -; d_gene: TRBD2; v_gene: TRBV28; j_gene: TRBJ2-1
CDR3aa: CASSLQGPNEQFF; CDR3nt: TGTGCCAGCAGCCTACAGGGGCCCAATGAGCAGTTCTTC; abundance: -; d_gene: TRBD1; v_gene: TRBV7-3; j_gene: TRBJ2-1
CDR3aa: CASSYSHSANTGELFF; CDR3nt: TGTGCCAGCAGTTACTCTCACAGTGCGAACACCGGGGAGCTGTTTTTT; abundance: -; d_gene: -; v_gene: TRBV6-5; j_gene: TRBJ2-2
CDR3aa: CASRGQGELFF; CDR3nt: TGTGCCAGCAGAGGACAGGGGGAGCTGTTTTTT; abundance: once; d_gene: -; v_gene: TRBV6-5; j_gene: TRBJ2-2
CDR3aa: CASSKRPSGRTDTQYF; CDR3nt: TGTGCCAGCAGCAAACGCCCTAGCGGGAGAACAGATACGCAGTATTTT; abundance: -; d_gene: -; v_gene: TRBV21-1; j_gene: TRBJ2-3
CDR3aa: CASSYSGRAATEAFF; CDR3nt: TGTGCCAGCAGTTACTCGGGCAGGGCGGCCACTGAAGCTTTCTTT; abundance: once; d_gene: -; v_gene: TRBV6-5; j_gene: TRBJ1-1
CDR3aa: CASSQVGAFLGSYNSPLHF; CDR3nt: TGTGCCAGCAGCCAAGTAGGAGCGTTCCTTGGGTCCTATAATTCACCCCTCCACTTT; abundance: -; d_gene: -; v_gene: TRBV14; j_gene: TRBJ1-6
CDR3aa: CASSTDKEGSQPQHF; CDR3nt: TGTGCCAGTTCTACCGACAAGGAGGGGAGTCAGCCCCAGCATTTT; abundance: -; d_gene: -; v_gene: TRBV19; j_gene: TRBJ1-5
CDR3aa: CASISDQGGYNEQFF; CDR3nt: TGTGCCAGCATTTCGGACCAGGGCGGCTACAATGAGCAGTTCTTC; abundance: -; d_gene: -; v_gene: TRBV2; j_gene: TRBJ2-1
CDR3aa: CASRTGLAGADTQYF; CDR3nt: TGCGCCAGCAGAACGGGACTAGCGGGAGCAGATACGCAGTATTTT; abundance: few; d_gene: TRBD2; v_gene: TRBV5-1; j_gene: TRBJ2-3
CDR3aa: CASSVVSSGEQFF; CDR3nt: TGTGCCAGCAGCGTAGTTTCCTCGGGTGAGCAGTTCTTC; abundance: -; d_gene: -; v_gene: TRBV9; j_gene: TRBJ2-1
CDR3aa: CASSRDKLNEQFF; CDR3nt: TGCGCCAGCAGCCGGGACAAACTCAATGAGCAGTTCTTC; abundance: -; d_gene: -; v_gene: TRBV4-1; j_gene: TRBJ2-1
CDR3aa: CASSFGRANEQFF; CDR3nt: TGTGCCAGCAGCTTTGGTCGAGCCAATGAGCAGTTCTTC; abundance: -; d_gene: -; v_gene: TRBV11-2; j_gene: TRBJ2-1
CDR3aa: CASSLGAGLYEQYF; CDR3nt: TGTGCCAGCAGCCTTGGTGCGGGATTGTACGAGCAGTACTTC; abundance: -; d_gene: -; v_gene: TRBV14; j_gene: TRBJ2-7
CDR3aa: CASSSDRGGNQPQHF; CDR3nt: TGTGCCAGCAGTTCCGACAGGGGCGGAAATCAGCCCCAGCATTTT; abundance: -; d_gene: TRBD1; v_gene: TRBV6-5; j_gene: TRBJ1-5
CDR3aa: CASSPSGGRIRVF; CDR3nt: TGTGCCAGCAGCCCATCAGGGGGGCGGATAAGGGTTTTT; abundance: -; d_gene: TRBD1; v_gene: TRBV3-1/TRBV3-2; j_gene: TRBJ1-4
CDR3aa: CASSSRTSAYNEQFF; CDR3nt: TGTGCCAGCAGTAGCAGGACTAGCGCATACAATGAGCAGTTCTTC; abundance: -; d_gene: TRBD2; v_gene: TRBV27; j_gene: TRBJ2-1
CDR3aa: CASSIWGGSPLHF; CDR3nt: TGTGCCAGTAGTATTTGGGGGGGATCACCCCTCCACTTT; abundance: -; d_gene: -; v_gene: TRBV19; j_gene: TRBJ1-6
CDR3aa: CASSIRTSGVAKNIQYF; CDR3nt: TGTGCCAGCAGTATACGGACTAGCGGGGTAGCCAAAAACATTCAGTACTTC; abundance: -; d_gene: TRBD2; v_gene: TRBV27; j_gene: TRBJ2-4
CDR3aa: CASSQSHSGSYTDTQYF; CDR3nt: TGTGCCAGCAGCCAAAGCCATAGCGGGAGTTATACAGATACGCAGTATTTT; abundance: -; d_gene: TRBD2; v_gene: TRBV4-2; j_gene: TRBJ2-3
CDR3aa: CASGQEPYSNQPQHF; CDR3nt: TGTGCCAGCGGTCAGGAACCGTATAGCAATCAGCCCCAGCATTTT; abundance: -; d_gene: -; v_gene: TRBV7-6; j_gene: TRBJ1-5
CDR3aa: CASTTSGLLQETQYF; CDR3nt: TGTGCCAGCACTACTTCGGGACTCCTCCAAGAGACCCAGTACTTC; abundance: -; d_gene: -; v_gene: TRBV9; j_gene: TRBJ2-5
CDR3aa: CASSGGTGPPYEQYF; CDR3nt: TGTGCCAGCAGTGGGGGGACAGGGCCGCCCTACGAGCAGTACTTC; abundance: -; d_gene: TRBD1; v_gene: TRBV27; j_gene: TRBJ2-7